This TCR beta chain came from a study of T cell responses to AZD1222 COVID-19 vaccine. About this clone itself: As yet, its antigen is unknown.

Findings and caveats of the study: Spike-specific TCR breadth rose after two AZD1222 doses, and depth rose as well. The donors showed a predominance of white British ancestry and of females, with possible underestimation of clonal diversity.

The CDR3 length is 15 residues. V gave up 1 base and J gave up 7 bases; unmatched junction bases: 5. Germline V gene lookup returns CDR1 MNHEY and CDR2 SVGAGI. The repertoire was sequenced with immunoSEQ multiplex PCR; TCRdb's copy has only in-frame clones and lacks some. The sample contains around 100,000 clones, about 86% of which appear only once. Sequencing was performed on peripheral blood, taken on day 0 of AZD1222 vaccination. The receptor comes from an adult in good health. The chain carries TRBV6-5 and TRBJ2-1, with 9 bases fitting TRBD2. The CDR3 DNA reads TGTGCCAGCAGTTACTGGGCGGGAGGGGGGAATGAGCAGTTCTTC. Protein sequence: CASSYWAGGGNEQFF.